What follows are 31 T cell receptor beta chains derived from one specimen sequenced in a study of T cell responses to AZD1222 COVID-19 vaccine. Profiling relied on immunoSEQ multiplex PCR, and the TCRdb table lists in-frame clones only, not all of them. The sample yields over 130,000 clones, roughly 90% seen once. This specimen was peripheral blood, taken 28 days after the second AZD1222 dose. The receptors were sampled from an adult who received the AZD1222 COVID-19 vaccine.

The CDR3 region has the DNA TGTGCCAGCAGTCGGGTGACAGTCGGCAATCAGCCCCAGCATTTT. Residues: CASSRVTVGNQPQHF. This chain joins TRBV28 and TRBJ1-5; tentative D call: TRBD1 (5 bases). This CDR3 comprises 15 residues. CDR1 and CDR2 (germline): MDHEN, SYDVKM. V was clipped by 5 bases and J by 2 bases, with 13 bases between them.

This clone has a single count. The gene calls are TRBV19 and TRBJ2-1; TRBD2 aligns across 11 bases. The CDR3 is 16 residues long. Trimming cost V 5 bases and J 9 bases; bases outside gene matches: 12. CDR1 is LNHDA and CDR2 is SQIVND in the germline V gene (reference sequence). The CDR3 DNA reads as TGTGCCAGTAGTCTTCTAGCGGGAGGACGCGGGGGTGAGCAGTTCTTC. It codes for CASSLLAGGRGGEQFF.

The V call is TRBV24-1, the J call TRBJ1-2; TRBD1 matches 7 bases. J gave up 4 bases and V 3 bases, and 19 bases lay outside the gene matches. The CDR3 covers 19 residues. Germline assignment: CDR1 KGHDR and CDR2 SFDVKD. The CDR3 region has the DNA TGTGCCACCAGTGATCCCTTAGGACAGGAACCAGGCACCTCCTATGGCTACACCTTC. It yields the protein CATSDPLGQEPGTSYGYTF.

The CDR3: CATSAPGTGTQFTTDTQYF. CDR3 nucleotides: TGTGCCACCAGTGCCCCCGGGACAGGGACCCAGTTCACCACAGATACGCAGTATTTT. This chain links TRBV24-1 with TRBJ2-3; TRBD1 agrees at 9 bases. The germline gives CDR1 KGHDR, CDR2 SFDVKD. The V segment lost 5 bases and the J segment 2 bases; nucleotides outside the gene matches: 16. The CDR3 is 19 residues long.

The chain is built from TRBV18 and TRBJ2-1, with D possibly being TRBD1 (5 bases). V was shortened by 8 bases and J by 0 bases, with 14 bases between the two germline ends. CDR1 and CDR2 (germline): KGHSH, LQKENI. The CDR3 spans 15 residues. The CDR3 loop is CASQSGQSSYNEQFF. CDR3 in DNA: TGTGCCAGCCAATCAGGACAATCCTCCTACAATGAGCAGTTCTTC.

Only a few counts were recorded for this clone. This sequence joins TRBV19 and TRBJ2-2; 14 bases align to TRBD2. This CDR3 spans 19 amino acids. Per germline, CDR1 LNHDA and CDR2 SQIVND (reference sequence). V shed 5 bases, J shed 4 bases, and the junction held 12 bases outside the gene matches. CDR3 loop: CASSLMTSGRAGSTGELFF. The CDR3 bases are TGTGCCAGTAGTCTCATGACTAGCGGGAGGGCCGGGAGCACCGGGGAGCTGTTTTTT.

V and J are TRBV27 and TRBJ2-7; D ambiguous. The CDR3 runs to 14 residues. From germline, CDR1 is MNHEY and CDR2 SMNVEV (reference sequence). The V gene lost 2 bases and the J gene lost 4 bases, with 12 bases spanning the gap. CDR3 loop: CASSLRRHLYEQYF. CDR3 in DNA: TGTGCCAGCAGTTTACGGCGGCACCTATACGAGCAGTACTTC.

The chain couples TRBV3-1 (or the pseudogene TRBV3-2) to TRBJ1-2; D might be TRBD1 (6 bases). V was shortened by 4 bases and J by 1 base, with 7 bases between the two germline ends. The CDR3 contains 13 residues. Germline V gene sequence: CDR1 LGHDT, CDR2 YNNKEL (reference sequence). The CDR3 DNA follows: TGTGCCAGCAGCCTGGGACATAACTATGGCTACACCTTC. Amino acids: CASSLGHNYGYTF.

CDR3 nucleotide sequence: TGTGCCAGCAGCTTAGGGGCGGGGGGCGATAATGGCTACACCTTC. Translating it yields CASSLGAGGDNGYTF. V and J are TRBV7-2 and TRBJ1-2, with D tentatively TRBD1 (6 bases). Trimming shortened V by 1 base and J by 6 bases, and 15 bases separated the two germline ends. The CDR3 has 15 residues. The germline V gene encodes CDR1 SGHTA and CDR2 FQGNSA. The variable domain in full, with the rest retrieved from reference TRBV7-2 and TRBJ1-2, is GAGVSQSPSNKVTEKGKDVELRCDPISGHTALYWYRQSLGQGLEFLIYFQGNSAPDKSGLPSDRFSAERTGGSVSTLTIQRTQQEDSAVYLCASSLGAGGDNGYTFGSGTRLTVV.

The table lists this clone with a count of one. The CDR3 loop is CASSLRQGLGRNYNEQFF. CDR3 DNA sequence: TGTGCCAGCAGCTTAAGACAGGGACTCGGGAGGAACTACAATGAGCAGTTCTTC. The chain has TRBV7-9 and TRBJ2-1, with D perhaps being TRBD1 or TRBD2 (7 bases each). Trimming took 2 bases from V and 3 from J, leaving 20 bases between them. The CDR3 contains 18 residues. CDR1 and CDR2 from the germline V gene are SEHNR and FQNEAQ (reference sequence).

The V and J genes are TRBV4-3 and TRBJ2-3; 8 nucleotides agree with TRBD1. The germline gives CDR1 LGHNA, CDR2 YSLEER. V was clipped by 1 base and J by 2 bases; unmatched bases: 11. The length of the CDR3 is 18 residues. The CDR3 loop reads CASSQVPQWGQATDTQYF. CDR3 DNA: TGCGCCAGCAGCCAAGTACCTCAATGGGGACAGGCCACAGATACGCAGTATTTT.

The chain combines TRBV5-4 with TRBJ2-1; D is ambiguous. The CDR3 runs 15 residues. From germline, CDR1 is SGHNT and CDR2 YYREEE (reference sequence). The V end lost 1 base, the J end lost 7 bases, and 15 bases lay between the germline ends. The CDR3 is CASSLTHPRRNEQFF. The CDR3 DNA follows: TGTGCCAGCAGCTTGACACATCCTCGGCGTAATGAGCAGTTCTTC.

CDR3 amino acids: CASSLFLAGVINIHEQFF. CDR3 sequence (DNA): TGCGCCAGCAGCTTGTTTCTAGCGGGAGTAATTAATATCCATGAGCAGTTCTTC. J is TRBJ2-1 and V is TRBV5-1, with 10 positions matching TRBD2. Germline V gene sequence: CDR1 SGHRS, CDR2 YFSETQ. V was pared by 1 base and J by 8 bases, with 15 bases of the junction left unmatched. The CDR3 is 18 amino acids.

The genes are TRBV7-6 and TRBJ2-1; 16 bases fit TRBD2. V dropped 5 bases and J dropped 9; count of bases not matched to a gene: 13. This CDR3 region has 18 residues. The germline gives CDR1 SGHVS, CDR2 FNYEAQ. The CDR3 sequence: CASSATGTSGGAFGEQFF. The CDR3, as DNA: TGTGCCAGCAGCGCTACCGGGACTAGCGGGGGGGCGTTCGGTGAGCAGTTCTTC.

This clone was seen a single time. The chain has TRBV3-1 (or the pseudogene TRBV3-2) and TRBJ1-1; 9 positions agree with TRBD1. The ends lost 3 bases at V and 3 bases at J; junction bases unmatched: 8. This CDR3 region has 16 residues. Germline assignment: CDR1 LGHDT and CDR2 YNNKEL (reference sequence). The CDR3 DNA is TGTGCCAGCAGCCACTGGGCGGGACAGGGATACACTGAAGCTTTCTTT. The encoded protein is CASSHWAGQGYTEAFF.

The chain employs TRBV5-1 and TRBJ2-2; 10 bases fit TRBD2. The CDR3 has 16 amino acids. Germline CDR1 and CDR2: SGHRS and YFSETQ. The V gene end was trimmed by 2 bases and the J gene end by 4 bases; junction bases not matched to a gene: 5. CDR3 bases: TGCGCCAGCAGCTTTATGGCTAGCGGGAGCACCGGGGAGCTGTTTTTT. Its translation is CASSFMASGSTGELFF.

The rearrangement links TRBV4-1 to TRBJ1-6; D gene uncertain. CDR1 is MGHRA, CDR2 YSYEKL, per germline. V gave up 1 base and J gave up 5 bases, with 12 bases separating them. This CDR3 comprises 16 residues. The CDR3 bases are TGCGCCAGCAGCCAAGTGCGAGGCAGTCATAATTCACCCCTCCACTTT. Translating it yields CASSQVRGSHNSPLHF.

The gene calls are TRBV5-1 and TRBJ2-1; D not certain. The CDR3 has 14 amino acids. CDR1 SGHRS and CDR2 YFSETQ come from the germline V gene. Deletions cut 2 bases from V and 0 bases from J, with 6 bases between. CDR3 sequence (DNA): TGCGCCAGCAGCTTATACTACTCCTACAATGAGCAGTTCTTC. This sequence encodes CASSLYYSYNEQFF.

The rearrangement joins TRBV5-1 to TRBJ2-5; 11 nucleotides agree with TRBD1. Trimming took 7 bases from V and 4 from J; bases not matched to a gene: 3. CDR3 length equals 13 residues. Germline CDR1 and CDR2: SGHRS and YFSETQ. CDR3 sequence (DNA): TGCGCCAGCGGGACAGGGGGATCAGAGACCCAGTACTTC. This sequence encodes CASGTGGSETQYF.

The chain recombines TRBV19 with TRBJ1-5; the match to TRBD1 covers 7 bases. In germline, CDR1 is LNHDA, CDR2 SQIVND (reference sequence). The CDR3 runs to 14 residues. With V trimmed by 8 bases and J by 5 bases, 9 bases remained unmatched. The CDR3 nucleotides are TGTGCCAGTGGGAAAGGGACAGTCTATCAGCCCCAGCATTTT. Translated: CASGKGTVYQPQHF.

The V call is TRBV6-1, the J call TRBJ1-2, with a weak D call TRBD1 (5 bases). Germline loops: CDR1 MNHNS, CDR2 SASEGT. Trimming shortened V by 3 bases and J by 1 base, and 9 bases separated the two germline ends. The CDR3 sequence is 14 residues long. CDR3 loop: CASSEGTVNYGYTF. The CDR3 DNA reads TGTGCCAGCAGTGAGGGGACGGTTAACTATGGCTACACCTTC.

The chain joins TRBV30 to TRBJ1-2; 10 bases match TRBD1. The CDR3 spans 13 residues. V was pared by 3 bases and J by 8 bases, with 6 bases of the junction left unmatched. Germline CDR1 GTSNPN, CDR2 SVGIG (reference sequence). The CDR3 DNA reads TGTGCCTGGAGGGGACAGGGGAAGAAAGGCTACACCTTC. Its protein product is CAWRGQGKKGYTF.

This clone was counted a single time. The chain is built from TRBV7-9 and TRBJ2-2, with 7 nucleotides matching TRBD2. Germline-derived CDR1 and CDR2 are SEHNR and FQNEAQ (reference sequence). This CDR3 contains 15 residues. J lost 7 bases, V lost 5 bases, and 10 bases had no gene match. This chain's CDR3 is CASSPWGGRIGELFF. The CDR3 DNA reads TGTGCCAGCAGCCCCTGGGGGGGAAGGATCGGGGAGCTGTTTTTT.

This clone was detected only once. The rearrangement uses TRBV6-2 or TRBV6-3 and TRBJ2-1, with 9 bases that match TRBD2. Trimming at V came to 2 bases and at J to 4 bases, leaving 0 bases not matched to a gene. This CDR3 is built from 14 residues. The germline V gene has CDR1 MNHEY and CDR2 SVGEGT. CDR3 loop: CASSYLAGYNEQFF. As DNA, the CDR3 is TGTGCCAGCAGTTACCTAGCGGGATACAATGAGCAGTTCTTC.

This clone was seen only once. This chain joins TRBV24-1 and TRBJ1-5, with D possibly TRBD1 on 6 matching bases. The V end was cut by 3 bases, the J end by 5 bases, with 10 bases between. The CDR3 extends over 14 amino acids. Germline-derived CDR1 and CDR2 are KGHDR and SFDVKD. CDR3 in amino acids: CATSDEGGDQPQHF. The CDR3 DNA follows: TGTGCCACCAGTGATGAAGGGGGGGATCAGCCCCAGCATTTT.

V is TRBV9 and J is TRBJ1-1; no clear D. V dropped 0 bases and J dropped 6 bases, with 15 bases sitting between them. Looked up from germline, CDR1 is SGDLS and CDR2 is YYNGEE. The CDR3 is 15 residues long. CDR3 protein: CASSVATSSQAEAFF. The DNA of the CDR3 is TGTGCCAGCAGCGTAGCTACTTCGAGTCAAGCTGAAGCTTTCTTT.

This rearrangement joins TRBV28 to TRBJ2-1; D could derive from TRBD1 or TRBD2 (5 bases each). CDR1 and CDR2 from the germline V gene are MDHEN and SYDVKM. Trimming removed 2 bases at V and 2 bases at J, with 13 bases between. This CDR3 is built from 16 residues. This chain's CDR3 is CASSLRTGATYNEQFF. In DNA, the CDR3 is TGTGCCAGCAGTTTAAGAACCGGGGCCACCTACAATGAGCAGTTCTTC.

The chain combines TRBV3-1 (or the pseudogene TRBV3-2) with TRBJ2-5, with TRBD1 identical over 9 bases. In germline, CDR1 is LGHDT, CDR2 YNNKEL (reference sequence). J lost 1 base, V lost 4 bases, and 10 bases had no gene match. This CDR3 has 17 residues. The CDR3 DNA reads TGTGCCAGCAGCCCCAAATACAGGGGGCGAGGCCAAGAGACCCAGTACTTC. As protein: CASSPKYRGRGQETQYF.

J is TRBJ2-3 and V is TRBV11-2; 10 bases fit TRBD1. The CDR3 is 16 residues long. The trim removed 5 bases at V and 4 bases at J, leaving 9 bases unmatched. Germline-derived CDR1 and CDR2 are SGHAT and FQNNGV. The CDR3 spells CASSHHDRGRADTQYF. The CDR3 DNA is TGTGCCAGCAGCCACCACGACAGGGGGCGGGCAGATACGCAGTATTTT.

V usage is TRBV15 and J usage is TRBJ2-2; 7 nucleotides line up with TRBD1. Trimming cost V 0 bases and J 6 bases; bases outside gene matches: 7. CDR3 length: 16 residues. Germline V lookup: CDR1 LNHNV, CDR2 YYDKDF (reference sequence). The CDR3 protein is CATSRDAQGFAGELFF. The CDR3, as DNA: TGTGCCACCAGCAGAGATGCACAGGGGTTCGCCGGGGAGCTGTTTTTT.

This chain uses TRBV4-3 with TRBJ2-1, with TRBD1 as a possible D gene (6 bases). V lost 2 bases and J lost 4, with 12 bases in between. The CDR3 contains 15 residues. CDR1 and CDR2 (germline): LGHNA, YSLEER. The CDR3 coding sequence is TGCGCCAGCAGCCAATATTTACAGGGTTACAATGAGCAGTTCTTC. Protein: CASSQYLQGYNEQFF.